This T cell receptor beta chain was recovered during a study of blood T cell repertoires in COVID-19. About the study: Italy, Spain and the United States were the sources of the convalescent and acute COVID-19 samples. The analysed material was cDNA or gDNA that came from T cells, B-cell-depleted T cells, or PBMCs.

Under the authors' procedure: Quantification of nucleated cells was approximated via reference gene primer amplification. Repertoires were generated with immunoSEQ multiplex PCR, while TCRdb's copy carries only in-frame clones and drops some. The D gene and trimming were derived from the DNA, and the V and J assignments and clone size from that table. In the table there are 50,000 to 80,000 clones, about three quarters of which are singletons. Between the trimmed V and J ends, which lost 3 bases and 7 bases, there was a span of 13 bases. The CDR3 extends over 14 amino acids. Germline CDR1 and CDR2: LNHDA and SQIVND (reference sequence). By sample share, this clone is medium-sized. This sample also contains other DNA sequences that code for the same CDR3.

V usage is TRBV19 and J usage is TRBJ1-5; no clear D gene. Source material: peripheral blood. This TCR was recovered from a human donor in a cohort sampled during active COVID-19. CDR3 nucleotides: TGTGCCAGTAGTATTGGAGGCTCCGGGCAGCCCCAGCATTTT. It translates to CASSIGGSGQPQHF.